The 30 T cell receptor beta chains presented below share a single source sample, sequenced in a study of blood T cell repertoires in COVID-19. TCRdb keeps only in-frame clones here, not all; method: immunoSEQ multiplex PCR. This table holds about 74,000 clones, under 95% found once. The sequencing sample was made of peripheral blood. The receptors shown here come from a human donor in a cohort sampled during active COVID-19.

V is TRBV9 and J is TRBJ2-1; 10 bases agree with TRBD1. V shed 3 bases and J 6 bases; nucleotides not matched to a gene: 6. CDR3 size: 15 residues. Looked up from germline, CDR1 is SGDLS and CDR2 is YYNGEE. The CDR3 loop reads CASSAGTGVRNEQFF. The CDR3 nucleotides read TGTGCCAGCAGCGCTGGGACAGGGGTTCGCAATGAGCAGTTCTTC. Together with reference TRBV9 and TRBJ2-1, the CDR3 gives the full variable domain: DSGVTQTPKHLITATGQRVTLRCSPRSGDLSVYWYQQSLDQGLQFLIQYYNGEERAKGNILERFSAQQFPDLHSELNLSSLELGDSALYFCASSAGTGVRNEQFFGPGTRLTVL.

This chain joins TRBV6-5 and TRBJ2-1; TRBD2 aligns across 8 bases. The CDR3 has 14 residues. J was trimmed by 4 bases and V by 6 bases; bases with no gene match: 5. In germline, CDR1 is MNHEY, CDR2 SVGAGI. CDR3 sequence reads: CASSFRGGYNEQFF. The CDR3 DNA sequence: TGTGCCAGCAGCTTCCGGGGGGGATACAATGAGCAGTTCTTC.

J is TRBJ2-5 and V is TRBV6-2 or TRBV6-3; 8 nucleotides line up with TRBD1. The CDR3 runs to 17 residues. CDR1 is MNHEY, CDR2 SVGEGT, per germline. V lost 7 bases and J lost 4; bases outside the gene matches: 17. The CDR3 DNA is TGTGCCAGCACCCCTGGCGGGACAGGTGGAGTTCCAGAGACCCAGTACTTC. Residues: CASTPGGTGGVPETQYF.

The chain links TRBV24-1 to TRBJ2-2; 11 bases are shared with TRBD1. Germline CDR1 and CDR2: KGHDR and SFDVKD. The CDR3 is made up of 16 amino acids. V trimming: 6 bases; J trimming: 3 bases; junction bases outside the gene matches: 5. CDR3 bases: TGTGCCACCAGTAGGACAGGGGGCACGTACACCGGGGAGCTGTTTTTT. Translated: CATSRTGGTYTGELFF.

The chain is built from TRBV28 and TRBJ1-1; D is undetermined. From germline, CDR1 is MDHEN and CDR2 SYDVKM. The CDR3 is 15 residues long. V was shortened by 5 bases and J by 5 bases, with 18 bases between the two germline ends. CDR3: CASSPPDPRRTEAFF. The CDR3 bases are TGTGCCAGCAGTCCCCCGGACCCGCGGAGGACTGAAGCTTTCTTT.

The chain uses TRBV27 and TRBJ2-7, with D maybe TRBD2 (6 bases). There are 15 residues in the CDR3. V lost 2 bases, J lost 0 bases, and 11 bases lay in between. CDR1 is MNHEY and CDR2 is SMNVEV in the germline V gene (reference sequence). CDR3 protein: CASSLVSGLSYEQYF. CDR3 DNA: TGTGCCAGCAGTTTAGTTAGCGGCCTCTCCTACGAGCAGTACTTC.

The sample holds one count of this clone. The V call is TRBV19, the J call TRBJ1-2; tentatively, D is TRBD1 (6 bases). Germline values: CDR1 LNHDA, CDR2 SQIVND (reference sequence). The CDR3 runs 14 residues. Trimming removed 5 bases at V and 3 bases at J, with 13 bases between. The CDR3: CASSPGTTHYGYTF. The CDR3 coding sequence is TGTGCCAGTAGTCCCGGGACAACTCACTATGGCTACACCTTC.

The genes are TRBV19 and TRBJ2-7; possible D gene TRBD1, 6 bases. Trimming left V 5 bases short and J 2 bases short, with 13 bases between. Germline V gene sequence: CDR1 LNHDA, CDR2 SQIVND (reference sequence). The CDR3 is 14 residues long. The CDR3 is CASSAGDGTYEQYF. CDR3 nucleotide sequence: TGTGCCAGTAGTGCAGGGGACGGAACCTACGAGCAGTACTTC.

This clone was found once. V and J are TRBV19 and TRBJ2-1; no clear D. The CDR3 consists of 13 residues. V shed 1 base and J shed 7 bases, with 8 bases lying between them. Looked up from germline, CDR1 is LNHDA and CDR2 is SQIVND (reference sequence). This chain's CDR3 is CASSIAPTNEQFF. CDR3 nucleotide sequence: TGTGCCAGTAGTATAGCCCCTACTAATGAGCAGTTCTTC. The full variable domain, completed using reference TRBV19 and TRBJ2-1, is DGGITQSPKYLFRKEGQNVTLSCEQNLNHDAMYWYRQDPGQGLRLIYYSQIVNDFQKGDIAEGYSVSREKKESFPLTVTSAQKNPTAFYLCASSIAPTNEQFFGPGTRLTVL.

The chain has TRBV6-5 and TRBJ2-1; TRBD2 matches 8 bases. This CDR3 region has 14 residues. V dropped 0 bases and J dropped 9; count of bases not matched to a gene: 4. The germline V gene has CDR1 MNHEY and CDR2 SVGAGI. CDR3 DNA sequence: TGTGCCAGCAGTTACTCGACACTAGCGGCTGAGCAGTTCTTC. Translation: CASSYSTLAAEQFF.

The gene calls are TRBV2 and TRBJ2-1; D is possibly TRBD1 (6 bases). V gave up 9 bases and J gave up 8 bases, with 26 bases separating them. CDR1 SNHLY and CDR2 FYNNEI come from the germline V gene. This CDR3 contains 16 residues. CDR3 nucleotides: TGTGCCAGGAACGGGAAAGCGGCAGGGGCACGGGATGAGCAGTTCTTC. Translating gives CARNGKAAGARDEQFF.

The chain has TRBV3-1 (or the pseudogene TRBV3-2) and TRBJ2-3; TRBD1 matches at 7 bases. There are 15 residues in the CDR3. Germline CDR1 is LGHDT and CDR2 is YNNKEL (reference sequence). V trimming: 4 bases; J trimming: 2 bases; junction bases outside the gene matches: 6. The CDR3 DNA follows: TGTGCCAGCAGCCCGAGGGACAGTCACACAGATACGCAGTATTTT. Translated, it gives CASSPRDSHTDTQYF.

The rearrangement joins TRBV27 to TRBJ2-2; 7 bases map to TRBD1. CDR3 length: 16 amino acids. Germline V gene sequence: CDR1 MNHEY, CDR2 SMNVEV (reference sequence). V trimming: 3 bases; J trimming: 0 bases; junction bases outside the gene matches: 4. In DNA, the CDR3 is TGTGCCAGCAGTTTGGACAGGTTTGCGAACACCGGGGAGCTGTTTTTT. It yields the protein CASSLDRFANTGELFF.

This chain connects TRBV5-4 to TRBJ2-7; 9 bases map to TRBD1. Germline V gene data show CDR1 as SGHNT and CDR2 as YYREEE (reference sequence). This CDR3 is 15 amino acids long. V was pared by 6 bases and J by 2 bases, with 9 bases of the junction left unmatched. The CDR3 DNA reads as TGTGCCAGCACCCCAACCGGACAGGGGCCCTACGAGCAGTACTTC. Its protein is CASTPTGQGPYEQYF.

The J gene is TRBJ2-3, the V gene TRBV6-5; 9 bases are a match to TRBD2. Germline loops: CDR1 MNHEY, CDR2 SVGAGI. This CDR3 region has 16 residues. V trimming: 2 bases; J trimming: 0 bases; junction bases outside the gene matches: 3. This CDR3 reads CASSYRAGGSTDTQYF. The CDR3 DNA is TGTGCCAGCAGTTACCGGGCGGGAGGGAGCACAGATACGCAGTATTTT.

The CDR3 is CASSDRGGNQPQHF. CDR3 DNA: TGTGCCAGCAGTGACAGGGGGGGCAATCAGCCCCAGCATTTT. The V call is TRBV6-6, the J call TRBJ1-5, with 9 positions matching TRBD1. The CDR3 is 14 residues long. The germline gives CDR1 MNHNY, CDR2 SVGAGI (reference sequence). The ends lost 5 bases at V and 2 bases at J; junction bases unmatched: 1.

The rearrangement joins TRBV2 to TRBJ2-2; TRBD2 matches 9 bases. With V trimmed by 5 bases and J by 5 bases, 6 bases remained unmatched. The CDR3 covers 15 residues. Germline V gene lookup returns CDR1 SNHLY and CDR2 FYNNEI. The CDR3 DNA reads TGTGCCAGCAGTAGGCTAGCGGGAACAACCGGGGAGCTGTTTTTT. Its protein product is CASSRLAGTTGELFF.

This sequence joins TRBV15 and TRBJ2-1, with a tentative D call TRBD1 (5 bases). The CDR3 sequence is 15 residues long. V was cut by 0 bases and J by 2 bases, with 8 bases left in between. Germline V gene data show CDR1 as LNHNV and CDR2 as YYDKDF (reference sequence). The CDR3 is CATSREGRAYNEQFF. Here the CDR3 DNA reads TGTGCCACCAGCAGAGAGGGGCGTGCCTACAATGAGCAGTTCTTC.

This chain joins TRBV7-9 and TRBJ2-5; D is ambiguous. Germline CDR1 and CDR2: SEHNR and FQNEAQ (reference sequence). Trimming removed 1 base from V and 5 bases from J, with 11 bases in between. CDR3 length: 14 residues. CDR3 in amino acids: CASSLVRAQETQYF. The CDR3 DNA is TGTGCCAGCAGCTTAGTCCGTGCCCAGGAGACCCAGTACTTC.

The genes are TRBV2 and TRBJ2-7; D is undetermined. Germline V gene data show CDR1 as SNHLY and CDR2 as FYNNEI. This CDR3 is 12 amino acids long. V shed 11 bases and J shed 0 bases, with 11 bases lying between them. The CDR3 sequence: CACGISSYEQYF. The DNA for the CDR3 is TGTGCCTGTGGCATCAGCTCCTACGAGCAGTACTTC.

CDR3 in DNA: TGTGCCAGCAGCTCTGGACAGGGACTTTCGGACTATGGCTACACCTTC. This sequence encodes CASSSGQGLSDYGYTF. This chain links TRBV5-4 with TRBJ1-2, with 8 bases aligning to TRBD1. CDR3 length: 16 residues. Germline V gene lookup returns CDR1 SGHNT and CDR2 YYREEE (reference sequence). V shed 3 bases, J shed 3 bases, and the junction held 10 bases outside the gene matches.

In its sample, this clone was seen once. The rearrangement uses TRBV2 and TRBJ2-5, with D tentatively TRBD2 (5 bases). Germline values: CDR1 SNHLY, CDR2 FYNNEI. Deletions cut 3 bases from V and 5 bases from J, with 10 bases between. The CDR3 totals 13 residues. The CDR3 spells CASSDRGGETQYF. The CDR3 DNA reads as TGTGCCAGCAGTGATCGGGGTGGGGAGACCCAGTACTTC.

This clone was counted a single time. The V gene is TRBV6-5, the J gene TRBJ1-3; a weak D match, TRBD1 (6 bases). Germline loops: CDR1 MNHEY, CDR2 SVGAGI. Trimming shortened V by 2 bases and J by 0 bases, and 11 bases separated the two germline ends. There are 16 residues in the CDR3. DNA of the CDR3: TGTGCCAGCAGTTACAGGGCAGGGGTCTCTGGAAACACCATATATTTT. Its translation is CASSYRAGVSGNTIYF.

The rearrangement links TRBV19 to TRBJ2-3; D possibly corresponds to TRBD1 (5 bases). With 7 bases removed from V and 6 bases from J, the gap between germline ends came to 14 bases. The length of the CDR3 is 13 residues. Germline CDR1 reads LNHDA; CDR2 reads SQIVND (reference sequence). CDR3 sequence (DNA): TGTGCCAGTACCCTAGTAGGGGCGGATACGCAGTATTTT. Protein product: CASTLVGADTQYF.

The chain carries TRBV4-1 and TRBJ2-2; D perhaps matches TRBD1 (6 bases). The ends were cut back, 0 bases at V and 6 bases at J, with 11 bases in the middle. CDR3 length equals 15 residues. Germline CDR1 is MGHRA and CDR2 is YSYEKL. The CDR3 nucleotides read TGCGCCAGCAGCCAAGAGGATAGGGGGTCCGGGGAGCTGTTTTTT. Protein: CASSQEDRGSGELFF.

The chain links TRBV7-2 to TRBJ2-3; maybe TRBD1 (6 bases). Deletions cut 3 bases from V and 0 bases from J, with 16 bases between. The CDR3 has 17 residues. The germline gives CDR1 SGHTA, CDR2 FQGNSA. The CDR3 region has the DNA TGTGCCAGCAGCTTCCCCAAGACAGGCCCTAGCACAGATACGCAGTATTTT. It codes for CASSFPKTGPSTDTQYF.

The chain uses TRBV27 and TRBJ2-5, with 8 positions matching TRBD1. Losses at the gene ends were 4 bases for V and 5 bases for J; bases not matched to a gene: 9. Germline V gene sequence: CDR1 MNHEY, CDR2 SMNVEV (reference sequence). The length of the CDR3 is 15 residues. The CDR3 coding sequence is TGTGCCAGCAGTTCCGGACAGGGAGGTTTTGAGACCCAGTACTTC. This codes for CASSSGQGGFETQYF.

The V call is TRBV12-3 or TRBV12-4, the J call TRBJ2-1, with D possibly TRBD2 on 5 matching bases. CDR3 length: 13 amino acids. V was clipped by 3 bases and J by 10 bases, with 13 bases between them. For the CDR3, the DNA is TGTGCCAGCAGTTTGGGGTCGAGGGTCGAGCAGTTCTTC. This sequence encodes CASSLGSRVEQFF.

This clone was seen a single time. The rearrangement joins TRBV5-1 to TRBJ1-6; 10 bases map to TRBD1. The trim removed 0 bases at V and 8 bases at J, leaving 8 bases unmatched. Germline CDR1 and CDR2: SGHRS and YFSETQ. The length of the CDR3 is 17 residues. The CDR3 is CASSLDISGTGDSPLHF. The CDR3 DNA sequence: TGCGCCAGCAGCTTGGATATATCGGGGACAGGGGATTCACCCCTCCACTTT.

V usage is TRBV4-3 and J usage is TRBJ2-3, with no clear D. V lost 1 base to trimming and J lost 2 bases, with 13 bases between them. This CDR3 contains 16 residues. Germline V gene data show CDR1 as LGHNA and CDR2 as YSLEER. CDR3 DNA: TGCGCCAGCAGCCAAGGAACGCACAGAGACACAGATACGCAGTATTTT. Its translation: CASSQGTHRDTDTQYF.